A selection of T cell receptor beta chains follows, all from one sample in a study of cytomegalovirus exposure and HLA in healthy donors. Repertoires were generated with immunoSEQ multiplex PCR, while TCRdb's copy carries only in-frame clones and drops some. This table holds around 120,000 clones, under 85% found once. Sequencing input: PBMCs. These receptor sequences come from a boy aged 5-17 years in good health and CMV-seronegative. The CDR3 runs from the conserved cysteine through the conserved F or W. A D gene is named only where the DNA matches it firmly. Only part of the rows carry a size: once, few, many, or a class if the clone is expanded.

size: .
J: TRBJ2-7
V: TRBV13
D: TRBD2
CDR3: CASSFKIPPGTSGAYEQYF
DNA: TGTGCCAGCAGCTTCAAAATCCCACCCGGGACTAGCGGAGCCTACGAGCAGTACTTC

size: .
J: TRBJ2-6
V: TRBV5-8
D: TRBD1
CDR3: CASNPTARTGRKAGANVLTF
DNA: TGTGCCAGCAACCCTACCGCGAGGACAGGGAGAAAGGCTGGGGCCAACGTCCTGACTTTC

size: .
J: TRBJ2-1
V: TRBV5-1
D: TRBD2
CDR3: CASSLVALAGVIEANEQFF
DNA: TGCGCCAGCAGCTTGGTAGCTCTAGCGGGGGTGATCGAGGCAAATGAGCAGTTCTTC

size: .
J: TRBJ2-7
V: TRBV6-5
D: .
CDR3: CASCSGQWSYEQYF
DNA: TGTGCCAGCTGCTCCGGACAGTGGTCCTACGAGCAGTACTTC

size: .
J: TRBJ2-1
V: TRBV5-4
D: TRBD2
CDR3: CASSGGGTYNEQFF
DNA: TGTGCCAGCAGCGGGGGGGGGACCTACAATGAGCAGTTCTTC

size: .
J: TRBJ2-2
V: TRBV14
D: .
CDR3: CASSRGGQTITGELFF
DNA: TGTGCCAGCAGCCGCGGAGGACAGACTATCACCGGGGAGCTGTTTTTT

size: .
J: TRBJ1-5
V: TRBV12-5
D: TRBD1
CDR3: CASGPSSGTGDRPQHF
DNA: TGTGCTAGTGGTCCTTCCTCCGGGACAGGGGATCGGCCCCAGCATTTT

size: .
J: TRBJ2-7
V: TRBV27
D: .
CDR3: CASRGGAYEQYF
DNA: TGTGCCAGCAGAGGAGGGGCCTACGAGCAGTACTTC

size: once
J: TRBJ2-7
V: TRBV19
D: .
CDR3: CASSIQGSTYEQYF
DNA: TGTGCCAGTAGTATACAGGGGAGTACCTACGAGCAGTACTTC

size: few
J: TRBJ1-1
V: TRBV7-8
D: TRBD1
CDR3: CASSLAWTGNTEAFF
DNA: TGTGCCAGCAGCTTAGCGTGGACAGGGAACACTGAAGCTTTCTTT

size: few
J: TRBJ1-5
V: TRBV15
D: .
CDR3: CATSRDRSQPQHF
DNA: TGTGCCACCAGCAGAGATCGGAGTCAGCCCCAGCATTTT

size: few
J: TRBJ2-1
V: TRBV10-3
D: TRBD2
CDR3: CAISETSGAMDEQFF
DNA: TGTGCCATCAGTGAGACTAGCGGGGCCATGGATGAGCAGTTCTTC

size: .
J: TRBJ2-7
V: TRBV4-1
D: .
CDR3: CASSFGVQGSYEQYF
DNA: TGCGCCAGCAGCTTCGGGGTCCAGGGGAGCTACGAGCAGTACTTC

size: .
J: TRBJ1-5
V: TRBV11-2
D: .
CDR3: CASSLSYMSNQPQHF
DNA: TGTGCCAGCAGCCTCTCTTACATGAGCAATCAGCCCCAGCATTTT

size: once
J: TRBJ1-2
V: TRBV11-2
D: TRBD1
CDR3: CASKPVDRGYGYTF
DNA: TGTGCCAGCAAGCCCGTAGACAGGGGCTATGGCTACACCTTC

size: .
J: TRBJ2-5
V: TRBV27
D: .
CDR3: CASSSLGFQETQYF
DNA: TGTGCCAGCAGTTCCCTCGGGTTCCAAGAGACCCAGTACTTC

size: once
J: TRBJ1-1
V: TRBV9
D: .
CDR3: CASSPEDGFTEAFF
DNA: TGTGCCAGCAGCCCGGAGGACGGATTCACTGAAGCTTTCTTT

size: .
J: TRBJ2-7
V: TRBV18
D: .
CDR3: CASSPSQYEQYF
DNA: TGTGCCAGCTCACCATCCCAATACGAGCAGTACTTC

size: .
J: TRBJ2-2
V: TRBV27
D: TRBD2
CDR3: CASNPIGSGIITGELFF
DNA: TGTGCCAGCAATCCGATAGGTAGCGGGATTATCACCGGGGAGCTGTTTTTT

size: .
J: TRBJ2-1
V: TRBV19
D: .
CDR3: CASSIGAGNEQFF
DNA: TGTGCCAGTAGTATTGGGGCCGGTAATGAGCAGTTCTTC

size: .
J: TRBJ2-2
V: TRBV27
D: TRBD2
CDR3: CASSSLAGGRPGELFF
DNA: TGTGCCAGCAGTTCCCTAGCGGGAGGACGACCCGGGGAGCTGTTTTTT

size: few
J: TRBJ2-7
V: TRBV5-1
D: TRBD1
CDR3: CASSKDRGPYEQYF
DNA: TGCGCCAGCAGCAAGGACAGGGGGCCCTACGAGCAGTACTTC

size: .
J: TRBJ2-1
V: TRBV9
D: .
CDR3: CASSPQPLSTNEQFF
DNA: TGTGCCAGCAGCCCTCAACCCCTTAGTACGAATGAGCAGTTCTTC

size: .
J: TRBJ2-3
V: TRBV7-9
D: TRBD2
CDR3: CASSSSGGAGNTQYF
DNA: TGTGCCAGCAGCTCTAGCGGGGGGGCGGGGAATACGCAGTATTTT

size: .
J: TRBJ2-2
V: TRBV19
D: TRBD1
CDR3: CASRSRGQGITGELFF
DNA: TGTGCCAGTAGATCCCGGGGACAGGGGATCACCGGGGAGCTGTTTTTT

size: .
J: TRBJ2-1
V: TRBV5-1
D: TRBD2
CDR3: CASSLAGPSYNEQFF
DNA: TGCGCCAGCAGCTTAGCGGGACCTTCCTACAATGAGCAGTTCTTC

size: .
J: TRBJ1-5
V: TRBV18
D: TRBD1
CDR3: CASSPGQGRGDQPQHF
DNA: TGTGCCAGCTCACCGGGACAGGGGAGAGGGGATCAGCCCCAGCATTTT

size: .
J: TRBJ2-5
V: TRBV12-5
D: .
CDR3: CASGPQSGRNQETQYF
DNA: TGTGCTAGTGGACCCCAAAGCGGGCGAAACCAAGAGACCCAGTACTTC

size: .
J: TRBJ2-7
V: TRBV4-3
D: .
CDR3: CASSQDLSSGSYEQYF
DNA: TGCGCCAGCAGCCAAGATTTGAGTAGCGGCTCCTACGAGCAGTACTTC

size: .
J: TRBJ2-5
V: TRBV15
D: TRBD1
CDR3: CATSRSTGTGEETQYF
DNA: TGTGCCACCAGCAGATCAACCGGGACAGGAGAAGAGACCCAGTACTTC

size: few
J: TRBJ1-1
V: TRBV9
D: TRBD1
CDR3: CASALQGKVTEAFF
DNA: TGTGCCAGCGCTCTACAGGGGAAGGTCACTGAAGCTTTCTTT

size: .
J: TRBJ2-7
V: TRBV27
D: TRBD2
CDR3: CASSSTSGVINEQYF
DNA: TGTGCCAGCAGTTCAACTAGCGGGGTTATAAACGAGCAGTACTTC